This T cell receptor (beta chain) originates from a study of blood T cell repertoires in COVID-19. The V gene lost 11 bases and the J gene lost 10 bases, with 14 bases spanning the gap. The CDR3 consists of 10 residues. Sequencing used immunoSEQ multiplex PCR; TCRdb keeps in-frame clones, though not all of them. The sample lists about 150,000 clones, approximately 86% seen once, with under 3% in the top ten. The source of this sequence is a woman aged 80 or older with COVID-19, enrolled during active disease. The chain couples TRBV12-3 or TRBV12-4 to TRBJ1-1, with D uncertain. Sequencing was done on a sample of peripheral blood. CDR3 sequence (DNA): TGTGCCGCGGTTACAAGCGGAGCTTTCTTT. Translating gives CAAVTSGAFF.